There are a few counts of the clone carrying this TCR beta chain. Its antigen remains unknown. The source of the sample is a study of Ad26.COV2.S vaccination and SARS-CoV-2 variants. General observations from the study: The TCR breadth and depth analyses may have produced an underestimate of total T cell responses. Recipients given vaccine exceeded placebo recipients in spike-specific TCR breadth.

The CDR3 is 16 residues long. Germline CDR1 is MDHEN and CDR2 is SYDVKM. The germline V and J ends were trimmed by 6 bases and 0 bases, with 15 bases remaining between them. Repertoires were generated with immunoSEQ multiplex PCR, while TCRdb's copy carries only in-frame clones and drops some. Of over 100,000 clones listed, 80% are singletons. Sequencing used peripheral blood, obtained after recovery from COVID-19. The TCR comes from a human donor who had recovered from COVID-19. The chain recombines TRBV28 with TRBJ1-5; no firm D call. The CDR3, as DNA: TGTGCCAGCAGGGCCAGTGGGGTCTATAGCAATCAGCCCCAGCATTTT. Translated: CASRASGVYSNQPQHF.